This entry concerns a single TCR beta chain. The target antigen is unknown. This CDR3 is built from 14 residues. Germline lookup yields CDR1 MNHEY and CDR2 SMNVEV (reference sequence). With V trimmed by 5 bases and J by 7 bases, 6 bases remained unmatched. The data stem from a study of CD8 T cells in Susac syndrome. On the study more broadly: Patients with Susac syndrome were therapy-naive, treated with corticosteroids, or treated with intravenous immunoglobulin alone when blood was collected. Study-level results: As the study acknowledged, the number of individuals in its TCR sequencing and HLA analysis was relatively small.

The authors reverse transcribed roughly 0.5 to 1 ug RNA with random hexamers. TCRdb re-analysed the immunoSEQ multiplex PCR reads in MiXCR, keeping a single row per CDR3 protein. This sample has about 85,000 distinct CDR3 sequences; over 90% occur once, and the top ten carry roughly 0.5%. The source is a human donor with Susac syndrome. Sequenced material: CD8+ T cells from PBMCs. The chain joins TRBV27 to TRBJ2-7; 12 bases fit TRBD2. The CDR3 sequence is CASSPTSGSREQYF. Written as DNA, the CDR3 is TGTGCCAGCAGTCCGACTAGCGGGAGTAGGGAGCAGTACTTC.